The entry below describes one T cell receptor beta chain. Its antigen is unknown. The CDR3 covers 13 residues. V shed 5 bases and J shed 4 bases, with 8 bases lying between them. The germline V gene encodes CDR1 SGHTA and CDR2 FQGNSA. Repertoires were generated with immunoSEQ multiplex PCR, while TCRdb's copy carries only in-frame clones and drops some. This table holds over 15,000 clones, about nine tenths found once. The sample belongs to a study of T cells in pancreatic ductal adenocarcinoma. Study observations and caveats: Tumor samples had fewer productive templates and 6.5 to 10-fold fewer unique clonotypes than blood.

Selected pancreatic ductal adenocarcinoma patients had undergone surgery without neoadjuvant therapy. The genes are TRBV7-2 and TRBJ2-2; D unresolved. The sequencing input was PBMCs. The origin of this receptor is a human donor with pancreatic ductal adenocarcinoma. The CDR3 reads CASSSSSTGELFF. The CDR3 coding sequence is TGTGCCAGCAGCAGTAGTAGCACCGGGGAGCTGTTTTTT.